This TCR beta chain appears in the sequencing data of a study of cytomegalovirus exposure and HLA in healthy donors. Findings of the study overall: When presence/absence was analysed, sequencing depth was taken to be roughly uniform across donors. Sequencing likely caused a cluster of highly shared sequence variants.

As for this clone: Antigen specificity is unknown.

Per germline, CDR1 MDHEN and CDR2 SYDVKM. The CDR3 sequence is 14 residues long. V was clipped by 3 bases and J by 4 bases; unmatched bases: 5. 60 Vbeta and 13 Jbeta primers were used in PCR. Clones were sequenced by immunoSEQ multiplex PCR, and TCRdb holds only the in-frame ones, with some missing. The table shows tens of thousands of clones, with roughly 8.2% occurring only once. This chain joins TRBV28 and TRBJ2-5, with 7 bases that match TRBD1. The sequencing sample was made of PBMCs. This clonotype originated in a man between 45 and 60 years old in good health and CMV-seronegative. In DNA, the CDR3 is TGTGCCAGCAGTTTTTTCAGGGGGAGAGAGACCCAGTACTTC. Translated: CASSFFRGRETQYF.